The clone carrying this T cell receptor (beta chain) was observed once. These data originate in a study of low-dose radiotherapy and immunotherapy resistance in tumors. Across the study: Cohort 1 was given 0.5 Gy per fraction every 2 weeks, for 6.5 Gy total. A dose of 1 Gy per fraction every two weeks went to Cohort 2, totaling 13 Gy over 26 weeks. Participants were given intravenous cyclophosphamide 200 mg/m2 every two weeks, one day before radiation and immunotherapy. With cycle 1 day 1 as the start, patients took oral aspirin 300 mg daily for four cycles.

cDNA synthesis used a TRAV/TRBV-specific primer set for both chains. TCRs were amplified for 15 to 25 PCR cycles with a constant-region primer and V-primer adapter. Using its own MiXCR run on the reads, TCRdb lists one record per CDR3 protein. The table has 15,000 or so distinct CDR3 sequences, 45% to 55% seen once. The origin of this receptor is a human donor with advanced metastatic prostate, ovarian, gallbladder or colorectal cancer (not recorded which). This table probably holds off-target reads from a library built for another chain.

The CDR3 protein is CASSPGIAGGILSSYNEQFF. The CDR3 DNA follows: TGTGCCAGCAGCCCGGGGATAGCGGGAGGAATACTTAGCTCCTACAATGAGCAGTTCTTC. The V gene is TRBV4-2, the J gene TRBJ2-1; 10 positions agree with TRBD2. There are 20 residues in the CDR3. Germline V lookup: CDR1 LGHNA, CDR2 YNFKEQ. The V and J ends lost 4 bases and 0 bases, in that order; junction bases with no gene match: 15.